This T cell receptor beta chain was sequenced in a study of cytotoxic CD8 clonotypes in ibrutinib-treated CLL. T cells were sequenced at a targeted depth of 1 in 200,000 to 1 in 1 million. Assay: immunoSEQ multiplex PCR; the TCRdb copy retains only in-frame clones and omits some. The repertoire consists of some 290,000 clones, with almost 80% occurring once and the leading ten covering 5.5% to 8%. The study, taken as a whole, reports: While tracking circulating CD8+ T-cell counts, baseline clonality exceeded that of age-matched healthy donors. Ibrutinib response saw clonality rise, and progression saw it return toward baseline.

Roughly 2 micrograms of genomic DNA, which was extracted from cryopreserved PBMCs, served as the material used for the TCR beta libraries. With respect to this clone: Its antigen is undetermined.

Sequencing used PBMCs, obtained before ibrutinib treatment. The source of this sequence is a human donor with chronic lymphocytic leukemia.

CDR3 nucleotides: TGTGCCAGCAGCCGCCCGGGACAGAGACCTAATCAGCCCCAGCATTTT. Translated: CASSRPGQRPNQPQHF. The genes are TRBV28 and TRBJ1-5, with 7 bases that match TRBD1. Germline V gene sequence: CDR1 MDHEN, CDR2 SYDVKM. V lost 6 bases to trimming and J lost 4 bases; unmatched junction nucleotides: 12. The length of the CDR3 is 16 residues.